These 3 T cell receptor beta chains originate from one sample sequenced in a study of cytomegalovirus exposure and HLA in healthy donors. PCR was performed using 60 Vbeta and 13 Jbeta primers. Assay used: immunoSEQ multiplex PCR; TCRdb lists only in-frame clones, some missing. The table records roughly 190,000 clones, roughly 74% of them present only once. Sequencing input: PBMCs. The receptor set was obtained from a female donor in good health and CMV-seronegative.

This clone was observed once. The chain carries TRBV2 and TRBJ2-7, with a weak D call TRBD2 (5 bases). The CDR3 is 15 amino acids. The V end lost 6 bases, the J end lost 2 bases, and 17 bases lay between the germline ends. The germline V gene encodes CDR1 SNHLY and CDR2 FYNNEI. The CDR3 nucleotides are TGTGCCAGCAGGTCCTCGCAGCGGCAAACCTACGAGCAGTACTTC. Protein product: CASRSSQRQTYEQYF.

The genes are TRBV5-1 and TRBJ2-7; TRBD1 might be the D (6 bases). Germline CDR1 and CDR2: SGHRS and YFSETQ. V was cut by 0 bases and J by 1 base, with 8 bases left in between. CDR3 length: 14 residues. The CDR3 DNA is TGCGCCAGCAGCTTGGCAGGGGAATCCTACGAGCAGTACTTC. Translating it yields CASSLAGESYEQYF.

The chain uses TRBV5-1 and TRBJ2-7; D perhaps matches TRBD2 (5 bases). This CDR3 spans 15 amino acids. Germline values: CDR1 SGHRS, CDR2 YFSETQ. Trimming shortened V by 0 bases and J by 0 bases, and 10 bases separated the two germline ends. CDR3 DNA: TGCGCCAGCAGCTTGGTAGGACTGAGCTCCTACGAGCAGTACTTC. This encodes CASSLVGLSSYEQYF.